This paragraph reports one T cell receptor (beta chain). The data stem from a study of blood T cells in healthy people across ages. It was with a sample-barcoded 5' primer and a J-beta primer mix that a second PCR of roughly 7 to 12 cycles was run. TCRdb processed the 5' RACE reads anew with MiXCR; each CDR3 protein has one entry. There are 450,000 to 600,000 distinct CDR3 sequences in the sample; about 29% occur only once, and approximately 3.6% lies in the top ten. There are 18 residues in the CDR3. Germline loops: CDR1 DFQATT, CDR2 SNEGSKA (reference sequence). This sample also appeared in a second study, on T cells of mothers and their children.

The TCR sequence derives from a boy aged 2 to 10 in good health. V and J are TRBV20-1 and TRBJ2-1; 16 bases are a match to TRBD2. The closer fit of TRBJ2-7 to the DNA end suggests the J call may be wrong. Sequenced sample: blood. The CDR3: CSARGSGLAGGLTYEQYF. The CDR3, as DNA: TGCAGTGCTAGAGGCTCGGGACTAGCGGGGGGGTTGACCTACGAGCAGTACTTC.